This T cell receptor (beta chain) derives from a study of shared clonotypes between healthy human individuals. Study information: CD4 naive and memory got three plates each, CD8 naive two, CD8 memory one.

Study outcomes and limitations: Sequencing depth was expected to affect clonotype sharing among donors. Non-shared clonotypes had lower generation probabilities than those shared by all four donors.

To note about this clone: The antigen remains unidentified.

This table comes from immunoSEQ multiplex PCR, and its TCRdb copy is limited to in-frame clones, with some not included. This sample has over 950,000 clones; around 77% occur once, and the top ten carry 0.89%. CDR3 size: 16 residues. The V segment lost 4 bases and the J segment 8 bases; nucleotides outside the gene matches: 16. In germline, CDR1 is MNHEY, CDR2 SMNVEV (reference sequence). V usage is TRBV27 and J usage is TRBJ1-2; 7 bases line up with TRBD1. The sequenced sample was memory CD4+ T cells from PBMCs. As for subset: CD45RA-negative fraction. The sequence derives from a man aged 18 to 30 in good health. Some clones in this sample may be carry-over from other donors' samples. The CDR3 nucleotides read TGTGCCAGCAGTTCCGGACAGGCGATCATCTATGGCGGCTACACCTTC. Its translation: CASSSGQAIIYGGYTF.